This T cell receptor beta chain was obtained from a study of cytomegalovirus exposure and HLA in healthy donors. Study results and limitations: Later analysis suggested most CMV-associated TCR beta chains were HLA-restricted. Indistinguishability led to the exclusion of some V segments, TRBV6-2 and TRBV6-3 included. One variant, a missense change in DCLRE1C, was linked in a later analysis to TCR beta V- and J-gene trimming. Published work reported that the classifier diagnosed cytomegalovirus status with high specificity and sensitivity.

The CDR3 is 16 residues long. V was pared by 2 bases and J by 2 bases, with 4 bases of the junction left unmatched. Germline V gene lookup returns CDR1 SGHAT and CDR2 FQNNGV. As concerns this clone: The antigen remains undetermined.

PCR amplification relied on 60 Vbeta primers (plus 13 Jbeta primers). Sequenced by immunoSEQ multiplex PCR; TCRdb stores in-frame clones only, minus some. The sample consists of around 210,000 clones, about four fifths of them appearing once. The rearrangement joins TRBV11-2 to TRBJ2-2; 8 bases map to TRBD2. Specimen: PBMCs. This receptor was taken from a male donor in good health and CMV-seropositive. The CDR3 loop reads CASSLRGGANTGELFF. The CDR3 nucleotides are TGTGCCAGCAGCTTACGGGGGGGGGCAAACACCGGGGAGCTGTTTTTT. Complete variable domain (other parts from reference TRBV11-2 and TRBJ2-2): EAGVAQSPRYKIIEKRQSVAFWCNPISGHATLYWYQQILGQGPKLLIQFQNNGVVDDSQLPKDRFSAERLKGVDSTLKIQPAKLEDSAVYLCASSLRGGANTGELFFGEGSRLTVL.